Presented here are 27 T cell receptor beta chains from one specimen sequenced in a study of T cells in Graves' hyperthyroidism and ophthalmopathy. Using RNA transcripts as the source, TCR beta CDR3 regions were amplified. Researchers ran a first-round RT-PCR on the TCR CDR3 using the HTBI primer set. Via MiXCR, TCRdb re-called the multiplex PCR reads, giving one row per CDR3 protein. This sample yields 540,000 or so distinct CDR3 sequences, of which 15% to 18% are seen a single time; less than 9.5% belongs to the top ten. The sample was blood. These receptors all stem from a woman aged 25-40 years with Graves' hyperthyroidism.

The chain links TRBV3-1 to TRBJ2-7; maybe TRBD2 (5 bases). Germline V CDR1 and CDR2: LGHDT, YNNKEL (reference sequence). V was trimmed by 4 bases and J by 9 bases, leaving 13 bases between them. CDR3 length: 12 amino acids. Here the CDR3 DNA reads TGTGCCAGCAGCCGGACTTTTTCAGTGCAGTACTTC. Translating gives CASSRTFSVQYF.

This clonotype showed up many times. This chain links TRBV12-3 or TRBV12-4 with TRBJ2-3, with no clear D. Trimming took 8 bases from V and 2 from J, leaving 11 bases between them. The CDR3 consists of 13 residues. CDR3: CASAVQPTDTQYF. CDR3 DNA: TGTGCCAGCGCAGTACAGCCCACAGATACGCAGTATTTT.

The gene calls are TRBV24-1 and TRBJ2-7, with D perhaps matching TRBD1 (6 bases). The CDR3 consists of 14 residues. Trimming stripped 3 bases from V and 4 bases from J, with 12 bases between. Germline CDR1 reads KGHDR; CDR2 reads SFDVKD. The CDR3 region is CATSDNRDKYEQYF. CDR3 sequence (DNA): TGTGCCACCAGTGATAATCGGGACAAATACGAGCAGTACTTC.

The rearrangement joins TRBV6-1 to TRBJ1-2; maybe TRBD1 (6 bases). The V gene lost 4 bases and the J gene lost 6 bases, with 21 bases spanning the gap. Germline values: CDR1 MNHNS, CDR2 SASEGT. This CDR3 contains 16 residues. The CDR3 spells CASSGTTGRPLNGYTF. The DNA of the CDR3 is TGTGCCAGCAGTGGGACGACAGGCCGGCCCTTGAATGGCTACACCTTC.

This clonotype showed up many times. The genes are TRBV7-2 and TRBJ1-6; possibly TRBD1 for D (6 bases). With 5 bases removed from V and 5 bases from J, the gap between germline ends came to 7 bases. From germline, CDR1 is SGHTA and CDR2 FQGNSA. The CDR3 covers 13 residues. The CDR3 DNA reads as TGTGCCAGCAGCCGACAGGATAATTCACCCCTCCACTTT. Translation: CASSRQDNSPLHF. Together with reference TRBV7-2 and TRBJ1-6, the CDR3 gives the full variable domain: GAGVSQSPSNKVTEKGKDVELRCDPISGHTALYWYRQSLGQGLEFLIYFQGNSAPDKSGLPSDRFSAERTGGSVSTLTIQRTQQEDSAVYLCASSRQDNSPLHFGNGTRLTVT.

This clonotype has ten or more counts. One end of the junction varies from germline; a read error may be responsible. The rearrangement joins TRBV30 to TRBJ1-4, with 9 bases that match TRBD1. Germline values: CDR1 GTSNPN, CDR2 SVGIG (reference sequence). This CDR3 has 13 amino acids. The CDR3 nucleotides read TGTGCCCGGAGCGGACAGGGGAAAGAAAAACTGTTTTTT. Translation gives CARSGQGKEKLFF.

This clonotype was picked up a small number of times. The chain uses TRBV29-1 and TRBJ1-1; 9 bases fit TRBD1. V lost 7 bases and J lost 5; bases outside the gene matches: 14. The length of the CDR3 is 15 residues. CDR1 is SQVTM, CDR2 ANQGSEA, per germline. CDR3 in amino acids: CSASVRGQGRTEAFF. For the CDR3, the DNA is TGCAGCGCAAGTGTCCGGGGACAGGGCCGGACTGAAGCTTTCTTT.

The V and J genes are TRBV4-1 and TRBJ2-7; TRBD2 aligns across 8 bases. The CDR3 is 13 residues long. Germline trimming cut 3 bases from V and 7 bases from J; bases unmatched to any gene: 5. Germline V gene lookup returns CDR1 MGHRA and CDR2 YSYEKL. The CDR3 DNA reads as TGCGCCAGCAGCCACGGCGCGGGAGGAGAGCAGTACTTC. This codes for CASSHGAGGEQYF.

The chain recombines TRBV29-1 with TRBJ2-7, with D unclear. There are 12 residues in the CDR3. V was cut by 0 bases and J by 6 bases, with 9 bases left in between. The germline CDR1 and CDR2 sequences are SQVTM and ANQGSEA. As DNA, the CDR3 is TGCAGCGTTGAAGATCGCTGGTCCGAGCAGTACTTC. Translating it yields CSVEDRWSEQYF.

The chain employs TRBV6-1 and TRBJ2-7, with 7 bases fitting TRBD1. Trimming cost V 7 bases and J 3 bases; bases outside gene matches: 18. The germline gives CDR1 MNHNS, CDR2 SASEGT. The CDR3 runs 17 residues. The CDR3 here is CASNALSYPGQHYEQYF. For the CDR3, the DNA is TGTGCCAGCAATGCCCTTTCTTATCCGGGACAGCACTACGAGCAGTACTTC.

This clonotype appeared many times. V gene TRBV3-1 combines with J gene TRBJ2-2; D is unresolved. Germline loops: CDR1 LGHDT, CDR2 YNNKEL (reference sequence). Trimming cost V 3 bases and J 4 bases, with 9 bases left between them. CDR3 length equals 14 residues. CDR3 DNA: TGTGCCAGCAGCCACCGCGGCAGCACCGGGGAGCTGTTTTTT. This codes for CASSHRGSTGELFF.

This clonotype was detected a few times. The rearrangement uses TRBV7-9 and TRBJ1-1; 9 bases fit TRBD1. There are 15 residues in the CDR3. The V and J ends lost 7 bases and 7 bases, in that order; junction bases with no gene match: 13. Germline V CDR1 and CDR2: SEHNR, FQNEAQ (reference sequence). In DNA form, the CDR3 reads TGTGCCAGCAAAAAGGAGGGCACAGGGGGCCTTGAAGCTTTCTTT. As protein: CASKKEGTGGLEAFF.

This clonotype was counted at least ten times. The chain is built from TRBV11-3 and TRBJ2-1; perhaps TRBD1 as D (5 bases). The CDR3 has 16 amino acids. Germline assignment: CDR1 SGHNT and CDR2 YENEEA. The V and J ends lost 3 bases and 7 bases respectively, with 19 bases between them. The CDR3, as DNA: TGTGCCAGCAGCTTGTACGGAGTAGACAGCCCTAATGAGCAGTTCTTC. This encodes CASSLYGVDSPNEQFF.

This clonotype was detected once. This chain joins TRBV9 and TRBJ2-3, with D perhaps given as TRBD1 or TRBD2 (6 bases each). This CDR3 has 16 amino acids. The V end lost 2 bases, the J end lost 5 bases, and 18 bases lay between the germline ends. From germline, CDR1 is SGDLS and CDR2 YYNGEE. The CDR3 DNA sequence: TGTGCCAGCAGCGTCCTCAGGGGAGGTCCGGGAGATACGCAGTATTTT. Encoded protein: CASSVLRGGPGDTQYF.

This clonotype was observed many times. CDR3: CASSLRIGIQYF. CDR3 sequence (DNA): TGTGCCAGCAGTTTACGAATCGGCATTCAGTACTTC. The J gene is TRBJ2-4, the V gene TRBV12-3 or TRBV12-4; D not certain. This CDR3 has 12 residues. Trimming removed 2 bases from V and 9 bases from J, with 8 bases in between.

This clonotype was seen at least ten times. J is TRBJ2-1 and V is TRBV27; 11 nucleotides agree with TRBD2. This CDR3 region has 16 residues. CDR1 and CDR2 (germline): MNHEY, SMNVEV (reference sequence). The V and J ends lost 3 bases and 5 bases, in that order; junction bases with no gene match: 6. CDR3 DNA sequence: TGTGCCAGCAGTTTGGGACTAGCGGTCTTCGACAATGAGCAGTTCTTC. Protein product: CASSLGLAVFDNEQFF.

The rearrangement links TRBV6-2 or TRBV6-3 to TRBJ2-3; TRBD2 matches at 11 bases. Trimming cost V 0 bases and J 7 bases; bases outside gene matches: 6. CDR3 length: 16 residues. In germline, CDR1 is MNHEY, CDR2 SVGEGT. The CDR3 DNA sequence: TGTGCCAGCAGTTACTCACCTAGCGGGAGGCTGAATACGCAGTATTTT. Encoded protein: CASSYSPSGRLNTQYF.

On this clonotype: A much more abundant neighbour one base away suggests this may be a read error. The chain has TRBV6-4 and TRBJ1-5, with 8 bases that match TRBD1. Judging by the DNA end, TRBJ2-3 fits better; the J call may be wrong. In germline, CDR1 is MRHNA, CDR2 SNTAGT. CDR3 length equals 14 residues. This chain's CDR3 is CANPGQDSNQPQYF. The CDR3 bases are TGCGCCAACCCGGGACAGGATAGCAATCAGCCCCAGTATTTT.

The V gene is TRBV10-1, the J gene TRBJ2-1; D not resolved. This CDR3 region has 13 residues. CDR1 WNHNN and CDR2 SYGVQD come from the germline V gene (reference sequence). Trimming took off 7 bases at V and 6 bases at J, with 13 bases between the two ends. The CDR3 reads CASNREMRNEQFF. CDR3 nucleotide sequence: TGCGCCAGCAATAGGGAAATGCGCAATGAGCAGTTCTTC.

In this sample, this clonotype turned up many times. This chain connects TRBV20-1 to TRBJ2-1; 14 nucleotides align to TRBD2. The trim removed 2 bases at V and 9 bases at J, leaving 9 bases unmatched. The germline V gene has CDR1 DFQATT and CDR2 SNEGSKA (reference sequence). CDR3 length: 16 amino acids. In DNA form, the CDR3 reads TGCAGTGCTAGACTCCCGGGACTAGCGGGAGCTGGTGAGCAGTTCTTC. Protein sequence: CSARLPGLAGAGEQFF.

The table lists this clonotype with many counts. This chain joins TRBV7-2 and TRBJ2-2; 8 bases align to TRBD2. V shed 5 bases and J 1 base; nucleotides not matched to a gene: 6. The CDR3 extends over 16 amino acids. Germline-derived CDR1 and CDR2 are SGHTA and FQGNSA. CDR3: CASSHGLAVNTGELFF. CDR3 in DNA: TGTGCCAGCAGCCACGGACTAGCAGTGAACACCGGGGAGCTGTTTTTT.

This clonotype has just a few counts. The CDR3 region is CAISESAGPYGYTF. DNA of the CDR3: TGTGCCATCAGTGAGTCCGCCGGACCCTATGGCTACACCTTC. The gene calls are TRBV10-3 and TRBJ1-2, with unresolved D. Trimming took off 0 bases at V and 4 bases at J, with 9 bases between the two ends. Germline lookup yields CDR1 ENHRY and CDR2 SYGVKD. The CDR3 consists of 14 residues.

This clonotype has ten or more counts. V usage is TRBV11-2 and J usage is TRBJ2-3, with D unresolved. This CDR3 is built from 15 residues. With 7 bases removed from V and 0 bases from J, the gap between germline ends came to 14 bases. CDR1 SGHAT and CDR2 FQNNGV come from the germline V gene. The CDR3 is CASNLRPASTDTQYF. The CDR3 DNA reads as TGTGCCAGCAACCTAAGGCCAGCTAGCACAGATACGCAGTATTTT. The full variable domain, rest sourced from reference TRBV11-2 and TRBJ2-3, is EAGVAQSPRYKIIEKRQSVAFWCNPISGHATLYWYQQILGQGPKLLIQFQNNGVVDDSQLPKDRFSAERLKGVDSTLKIQPAKLEDSAVYLCASNLRPASTDTQYFGPGTRLTVL.

This clonotype was counted at least ten times. In nucleotides, the CDR3 is TGTGCCAGCAGACCCTTGACAGGGCCTAATGAGCAGTTCTTC. Its protein is CASRPLTGPNEQFF. V is TRBV28 and J is TRBJ2-1, with 7 bases that match TRBD1. The length of the CDR3 is 14 residues. Losses at the gene ends were 6 bases for V and 7 bases for J; bases not matched to a gene: 9. Germline-derived CDR1 and CDR2 are MDHEN and SYDVKM.

This clonotype was found a few times. A much larger clone lies a single base off, so this may be a read error. V is TRBV7-2 and J is TRBJ2-2; 7 positions agree with TRBD2. Losses at the gene ends were 5 bases for V and 5 bases for J; bases not matched to a gene: 5. Germline CDR1 and CDR2: SGHTA and FQGNSA. This CDR3 spans 14 amino acids. CDR3 sequence: CASSPPLATGELFF. CDR3 bases: TGTGCCAGCAGCCCCCCACTAGCGACCGGGGAGCTGTTTTTT.

This clonotype was detected many times. The CDR3 nucleotides read TGTGCCAGCAGCCTGAGTGTAGACACCACCTACAATGAGCAGTTCTTC. Its translation is CASSLSVDTTYNEQFF. V and J are TRBV11-2 and TRBJ2-1; no firm D call. V was pared by 5 bases and J by 2 bases, with 16 bases between. The CDR3 totals 16 residues. CDR1 and CDR2 (germline): SGHAT, FQNNGV.

This clonotype appeared a few times. The rearrangement joins TRBV11-1 to TRBJ1-2, with D unclear. Trimming took 7 bases from V and 6 from J, leaving 12 bases between them. There are 12 residues in the CDR3. Per germline, CDR1 SGHAT and CDR2 FQDESV (reference sequence). The CDR3 DNA sequence: TGTGCCAGCACAAGGATTCGCGATGGCTACACCTTC. Translation: CASTRIRDGYTF.